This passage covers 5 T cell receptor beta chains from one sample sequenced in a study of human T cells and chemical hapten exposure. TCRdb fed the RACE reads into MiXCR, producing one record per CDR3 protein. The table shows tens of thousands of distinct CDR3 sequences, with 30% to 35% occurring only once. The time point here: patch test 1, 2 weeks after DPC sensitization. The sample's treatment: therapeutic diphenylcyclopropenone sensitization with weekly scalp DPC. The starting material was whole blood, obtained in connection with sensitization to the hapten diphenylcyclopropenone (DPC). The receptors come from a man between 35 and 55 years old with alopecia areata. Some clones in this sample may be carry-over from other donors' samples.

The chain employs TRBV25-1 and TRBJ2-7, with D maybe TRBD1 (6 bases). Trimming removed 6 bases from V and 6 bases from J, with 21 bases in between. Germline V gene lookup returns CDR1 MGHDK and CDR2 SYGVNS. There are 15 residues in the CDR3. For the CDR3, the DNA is TGTGCCAGCAGCCCCCCTCCTACAGGGAATACCGAGCAGTACTTC. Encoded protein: CASSPPPTGNTEQYF.

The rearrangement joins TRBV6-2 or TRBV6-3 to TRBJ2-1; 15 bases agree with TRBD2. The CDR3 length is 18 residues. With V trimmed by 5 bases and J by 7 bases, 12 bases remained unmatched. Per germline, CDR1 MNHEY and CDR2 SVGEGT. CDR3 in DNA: TGTGCCAGCAGTCCCCAGGGACTAGCGGGAGGAAAGGGAAATGAGCAGTTCTTC. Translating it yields CASSPQGLAGGKGNEQFF.

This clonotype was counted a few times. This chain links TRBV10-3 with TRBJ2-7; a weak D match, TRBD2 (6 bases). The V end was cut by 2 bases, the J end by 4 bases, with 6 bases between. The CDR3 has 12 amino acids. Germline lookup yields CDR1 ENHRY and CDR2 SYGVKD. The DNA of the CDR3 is TGTGCCATCAGTGAGGGAGGGTACGAGCAGTACTTC. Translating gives CAISEGGYEQYF.

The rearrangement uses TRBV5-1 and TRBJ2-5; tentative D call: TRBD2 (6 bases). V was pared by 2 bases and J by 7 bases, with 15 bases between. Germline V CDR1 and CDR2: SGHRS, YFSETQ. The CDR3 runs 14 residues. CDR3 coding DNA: TGCGCCAGCAGCTTCACCGGGACTGTTGGGACCCAGTACTTC. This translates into CASSFTGTVGTQYF.

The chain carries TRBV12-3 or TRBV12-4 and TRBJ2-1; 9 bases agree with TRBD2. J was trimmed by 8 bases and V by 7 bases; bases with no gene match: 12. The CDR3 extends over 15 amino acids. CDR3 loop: CASNSLGLASDEQFF. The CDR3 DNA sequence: TGTGCCAGCAATAGTTTGGGACTAGCATCCGATGAGCAGTTCTTC.